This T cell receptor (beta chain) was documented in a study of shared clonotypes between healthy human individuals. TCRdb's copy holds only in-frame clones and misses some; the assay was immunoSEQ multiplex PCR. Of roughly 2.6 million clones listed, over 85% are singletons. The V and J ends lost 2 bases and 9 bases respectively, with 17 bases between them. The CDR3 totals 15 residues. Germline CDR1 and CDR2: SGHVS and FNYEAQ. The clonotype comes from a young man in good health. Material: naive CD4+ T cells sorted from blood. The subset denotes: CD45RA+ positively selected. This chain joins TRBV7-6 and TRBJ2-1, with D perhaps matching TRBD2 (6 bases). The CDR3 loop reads CASSLFNFGGTEQFF. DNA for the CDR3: TGTGCCAGCAGCTTATTTAATTTTGGGGGGACTGAGCAGTTCTTC.